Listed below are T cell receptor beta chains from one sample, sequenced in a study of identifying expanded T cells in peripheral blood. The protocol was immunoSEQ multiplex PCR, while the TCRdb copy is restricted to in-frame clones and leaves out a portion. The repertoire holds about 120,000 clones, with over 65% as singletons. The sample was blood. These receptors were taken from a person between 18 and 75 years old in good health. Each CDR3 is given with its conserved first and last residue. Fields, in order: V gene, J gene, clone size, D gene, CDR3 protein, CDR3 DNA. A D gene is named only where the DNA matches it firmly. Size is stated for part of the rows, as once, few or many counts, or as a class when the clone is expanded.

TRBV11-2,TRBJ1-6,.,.,CASSRSSYNSPLHF,TGTGCCAGCAGCCGGAGCTCCTATAATTCACCCCTCCACTTT
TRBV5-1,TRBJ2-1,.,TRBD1,CASSPMGTADYNEQFF,TGCGCCAGCAGCCCGATGGGGACAGCGGACTACAATGAGCAGTTCTTC
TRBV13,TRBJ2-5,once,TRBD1,CASSFRQGQETQYF,TGTGCCAGCAGCTTTAGACAGGGACAAGAGACCCAGTACTTC
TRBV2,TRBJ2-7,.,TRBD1,CASNRPGQGAYEQYF,TGTGCCAGCAATCGCCCGGGACAGGGGGCCTACGAGCAGTACTTC
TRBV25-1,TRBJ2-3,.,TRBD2,CASSEASGGADTQYF,TGTGCCAGCAGTGAGGCTAGCGGGGGTGCAGATACGCAGTATTTT
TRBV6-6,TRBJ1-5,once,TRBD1,CASRGTGLASNQPQHF,TGTGCCAGCAGAGGGACAGGGCTGGCGAGCAATCAGCCCCAGCATTTT
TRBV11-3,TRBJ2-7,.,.,CASSLGWSWAEIQSSYEQYF,TGTGCCAGCAGCTTAGGCTGGTCGTGGGCGGAGATCCAGAGCTCCTACGAGCAGTACTTC
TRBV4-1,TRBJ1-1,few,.,CASSQQLDWQGEAFF,TGCGCCAGCAGCCAACAACTCGACTGGCAAGGTGAAGCTTTCTTT
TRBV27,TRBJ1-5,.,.,CASASPSSNQPQHF,TGTGCCAGCGCGTCACCCAGCTCTAATCAGCCCCAGCATTTT
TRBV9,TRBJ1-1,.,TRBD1,CASSSGTGGYAFF,TGTGCCAGCAGCTCCGGGACAGGGGGATATGCTTTCTTT
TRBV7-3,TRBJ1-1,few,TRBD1,CASSSYITGGVTEAFF,TGTGCCAGCAGCTCCTACATCACAGGGGGTGTGACTGAAGCTTTCTTT
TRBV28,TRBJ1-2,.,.,CASSSGERYGYTF,TGTGCCAGCAGTTCAGGGGAGCGGTATGGCTACACCTTC
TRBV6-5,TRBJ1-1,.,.,CASSYSNRGKITEAFF,TGTGCCAGCAGTTACTCGAATCGGGGTAAGATCACTGAAGCTTTCTTT
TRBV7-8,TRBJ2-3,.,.,CASSSPGTPTDTQYF,TGTGCCAGCAGCTCTCCCGGGACCCCCACAGATACGCAGTATTTT
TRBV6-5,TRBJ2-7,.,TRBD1,CASGMGQEYEQYF,TGTGCCAGCGGAATGGGACAGGAGTACGAGCAGTACTTC
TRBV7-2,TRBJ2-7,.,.,CASSSPGRTFYEQYF,TGTGCCAGCAGCTCGCCGGGACGGACCTTCTACGAGCAGTACTTC
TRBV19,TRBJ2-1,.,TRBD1,CASSLDRGSNEQFF,TGTGCCAGTAGTCTCGACAGGGGATCTAATGAGCAGTTCTTC
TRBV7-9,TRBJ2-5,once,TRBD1,CASSSGQGGEETQYF,TGTGCCAGCAGCTCCGGACAGGGCGGGGAAGAGACCCAGTACTTC
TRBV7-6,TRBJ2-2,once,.,CASSPLLRGLRGTGELFF,TGTGCCAGCAGCCCTTTACTAAGGGGATTACGTGGCACCGGGGAGCTGTTTTTT
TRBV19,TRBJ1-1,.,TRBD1,CASTRDRGPEAFF,TGTGCCAGTACCCGGGACAGAGGACCTGAAGCTTTCTTT
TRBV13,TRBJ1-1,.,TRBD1,CASSTGTGSMNTEAFF,TGTGCCAGCAGCACTGGGACAGGTTCCATGAACACTGAAGCTTTCTTT
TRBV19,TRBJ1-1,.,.,CASRDRHFMNTEAFF,TGTGCCAGTAGGGACAGACACTTTATGAACACTGAAGCTTTCTTT
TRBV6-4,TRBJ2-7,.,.,CADRDKGICSYEQYF,TGTGCCGACCGGGACAAGGGGATATGTTCCTACGAGCAGTACTTC
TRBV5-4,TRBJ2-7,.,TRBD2,CASSPPAGSVYEQYF,TGTGCCAGCAGCCCCCCAGCGGGGAGTGTTTACGAGCAGTACTTC
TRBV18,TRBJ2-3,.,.,CASSLQVTSTDTQYF,TGTGCCAGCTCACTACAGGTTACAAGCACAGATACGCAGTATTTT
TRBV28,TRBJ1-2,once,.,CASSPRRGYGYTF,TGTGCCAGCAGCCCCCGCAGGGGCTATGGCTACACCTTC
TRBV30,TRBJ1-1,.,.,CAWTGGGTEAFF,TGTGCCTGGACGGGTGGAGGGACTGAAGCTTTCTTT
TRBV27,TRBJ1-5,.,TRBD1,CASSSQGGGQPQHF,TGTGCCAGCAGTTCTCAGGGGGGGGGTCAGCCCCAGCATTTT
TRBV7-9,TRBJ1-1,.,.,CASSLRDYRSTEAFF,TGTGCCAGCAGCTTACGGGACTACCGGAGCACTGAAGCTTTCTTT
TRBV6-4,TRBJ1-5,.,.,CASSDSKGHNQPQHF,TGTGCCAGCAGTGACTCGAAGGGTCACAATCAGCCCCAGCATTTT
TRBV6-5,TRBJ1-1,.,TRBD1,CASSYRQGKGYTEAFF,TGTGCCAGCAGTTACCGACAGGGGAAGGGATACACTGAAGCTTTCTTT
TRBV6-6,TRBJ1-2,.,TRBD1,CASRQGLYGYTF,TGTGCCAGCAGACAGGGGCTTTATGGCTACACCTTC
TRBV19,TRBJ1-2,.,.,CASRWDGGYGYTF,TGTGCCAGCAGATGGGACGGAGGATATGGCTACACCTTC
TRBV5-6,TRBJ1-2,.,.,CASSWGAGSNYGYTF,TGTGCCAGCAGCTGGGGGGCCGGGTCTAACTATGGCTACACCTTC
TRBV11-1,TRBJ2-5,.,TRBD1,CASSPTRLDRGFSQYF,TGTGCCAGCAGCCCAACGCGTCTGGACAGGGGGTTCTCCCAGTACTTC
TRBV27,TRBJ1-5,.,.,CASSRRGDYSNQPQHF,TGTGCCAGCAGTCGCAGAGGGGACTATAGCAATCAGCCCCAGCATTTT
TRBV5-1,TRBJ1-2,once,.,CASSLGAGDYTF,TGCGCCAGCAGCTTGGGGGCCGGGGACTACACCTTC
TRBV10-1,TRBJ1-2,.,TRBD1,CASTCTGGNYGYTF,TGCGCCAGCACATGTACAGGGGGTAACTATGGCTACACCTTC
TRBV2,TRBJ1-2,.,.,CASGGRHGYTF,TGTGCCAGCGGGGGGAGGCATGGCTACACCTTC
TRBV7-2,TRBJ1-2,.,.,CASSPDKSHGYTF,TGTGCCAGCAGCCCAGACAAGAGCCATGGCTACACCTTC
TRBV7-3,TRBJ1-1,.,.,CASRSGPPENTEAFF,TGTGCCAGCAGGTCGGGCCCACCCGAGAACACTGAAGCTTTCTTT
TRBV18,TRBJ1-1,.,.,CASSPSPGTEAFF,TGTGCCAGCTCACCCTCCCCGGGCACTGAAGCTTTCTTT
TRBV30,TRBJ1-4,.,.,CAWSNYNEKLFF,TGTGCCTGGAGTAACTATAATGAAAAACTGTTTTTT
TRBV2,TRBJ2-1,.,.,CASSSRQRSYNEQFF,TGTGCCAGCAGTTCCCGACAGCGCTCCTACAATGAGCAGTTCTTC
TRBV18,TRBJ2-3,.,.,CASSQADYSQYF,TGTGCCAGCTCGCAGGCAGACTATTCGCAGTATTTT
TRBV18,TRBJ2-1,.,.,CASQTGYNEQFF,TGTGCCAGCCAAACAGGATACAATGAGCAGTTCTTC